This passage covers 9 T cell receptor beta chains from one sample sequenced in a study of persistence of HIV-infected CD4 T cells. Sequencing used immunoSEQ version 4 in survey mode. The protocol was immunoSEQ multiplex PCR, while the TCRdb copy is restricted to in-frame clones and leaves out a portion. Of roughly 41,000 clones in the sample, less than 90% were seen once. The stimulus was lysate of CMV-infected fibroblasts, roughly 10 ug/mL. CD40L-negative CD69-negative CD45RO-high memory CD4+ T cells were sorted as populations depleted of antigen-responding cells. No antigen has been assigned to these receptors. Material: CD4+ T cells sorted from PBMCs after roughly 20-hour stimulation, obtained from a patient who received antiretroviral therapy. The source is an adult man with HIV who was CMV-seropositive.

The V and J genes are TRBV29-1 and TRBJ2-7; TRBD1 might be the D (6 bases). This CDR3 region has 13 residues. The V end was cut by 4 bases, the J end by 2 bases, with 12 bases between. Per germline, CDR1 SQVTM and CDR2 ANQGSEA. The CDR3 reads CSVGDTGPYEQYF. CDR3 nucleotide sequence: TGCAGCGTTGGGGACACAGGACCCTACGAGCAGTACTTC.

V usage is TRBV28 and J usage is TRBJ1-2; TRBD1 matches 7 bases. The CDR3 contains 14 residues. Per germline, CDR1 MDHEN and CDR2 SYDVKM. Trimming took 6 bases from V and 5 from J; bases not matched to a gene: 9. The CDR3 DNA is TGTGCCAGCAGCCCCGGGACAGATGCTTATGGCTACACCTTC. It specifies CASSPGTDAYGYTF.

This clone showed up just a few times. This sequence joins TRBV10-2 and TRBJ2-7; D call uncertain. The germline gives CDR1 WSHSY, CDR2 SAAADI. V was trimmed by 2 bases and J by 3 bases, leaving 8 bases between them. The CDR3 runs 13 residues. The CDR3, as DNA: TGCGCCAGCAGTGAGAACATCGGCTACGAGCAGTACTTC. It translates to CASSENIGYEQYF.

This clone has more than one count but fewer than ten. J is TRBJ2-1 and V is TRBV5-1, with D perhaps matching TRBD2 (5 bases). CDR3 length: 14 residues. Germline-derived CDR1 and CDR2 are SGHRS and YFSETQ. V was trimmed by 0 bases and J by 4 bases, leaving 8 bases between them. CDR3 sequence (DNA): TGCGCCAGCAGCTTGGGGGGAGTTTACAATGAGCAGTTCTTC. This encodes CASSLGGVYNEQFF.

The V gene is TRBV21-1, the J gene TRBJ2-7. TRBV21-1 is annotated as a pseudogene. The CDR3 extends over 10 amino acids. The CDR3 bases are TGTGCCAGCAGCAAAGGGGAGCAGTACTTC. Translated, it gives CASSKGEQYF.

The chain combines TRBV2 with TRBJ1-1, with 9 nucleotides matching TRBD1. CDR1 and CDR2 (germline): SNHLY, FYNNEI. The J segment lost 2 bases and the V segment lost 9 bases, leaving 7 bases of the junction unmatched. This CDR3 has 14 amino acids. CDR3 DNA sequence: TGTGCCAGTGGGTCGGACAGGGGTAACACTGAAGCTTTCTTT. Its protein product is CASGSDRGNTEAFF. The variable domain in full, completed from reference TRBV2 and TRBJ1-1, reads EPEVTQTPSHQVTQMGQEVILRCVPISNHLYFYWYRQILGQKVEFLVSFYNNEISEKSEIFDDQFSVERPDGSNFTLKIRSTKLEDSAMYFCASGSDRGNTEAFFGQGTRLTVV.

The V gene is TRBV20-1, the J gene TRBJ2-5; D uncertain. The CDR3 contains 14 residues. CDR1 DFQATT and CDR2 SNEGSKA come from the germline V gene (reference sequence). V was pared by 4 bases and J by 1 base, with 13 bases between. The CDR3 sequence is CSAIELLFQETQYF. DNA of the CDR3: TGCAGTGCTATTGAGTTACTGTTCCAAGAGACCCAGTACTTC.

V usage is TRBV6-5 and J usage is TRBJ1-1; the D gene is possibly TRBD1 (5 bases). Looked up from germline, CDR1 is MNHEY and CDR2 is SVGAGI. Trimming removed 0 bases at V and 7 bases at J, with 12 bases between. This CDR3 has 14 amino acids. Here the CDR3 DNA reads TGTGCCAGCAGTTACTCCGCAGGGCGGGGTGAAGCTTTCTTT. Translating it yields CASSYSAGRGEAFF.

This rearrangement joins TRBV3-1 (or the pseudogene TRBV3-2) to TRBJ2-1; D perhaps matches TRBD2 (5 bases). Germline values: CDR1 LGHDT, CDR2 YNNKEL (reference sequence). The CDR3 length is 15 residues. V lost 4 bases to trimming and J lost 1 base, with 11 bases between them. CDR3 in DNA: TGTGCCAGCAGCCTCTTGAGCGGTTCCTACAATGAGCAGTTCTTC. Its translation: CASSLLSGSYNEQFF.